The 16 T cell receptor beta chains below were found in one sample sequenced in a study of T cell responses to AZD1222 COVID-19 vaccine. Clones were read by immunoSEQ multiplex PCR, and TCRdb kept only the in-frame ones, dropping some. Among fewer than 85,000 clones, 85% to 90% were seen once, and the ten largest hold approximately 5%. The specimen was peripheral blood, collected 28 days after the second dose of the MenACWY control vaccine. Receptors originate from an adult who received the MenACWY meningococcal vaccine as a control.

The J gene is TRBJ2-1, the V gene TRBV19; D perhaps matches TRBD1 (5 bases). Per the germline V gene, CDR1 is LNHDA and CDR2 is SQIVND (reference sequence). The CDR3 is 15 residues long. Trimming removed 4 bases from V and 4 bases from J, with 14 bases in between. Here the CDR3 reads CASSTGSGVYNEQFF. In nucleotides, the CDR3 is TGTGCCAGTAGTACAGGGTCTGGTGTGTACAATGAGCAGTTCTTC.

This chain joins TRBV19 and TRBJ1-6; D uncertain. V shed 9 bases and J shed 3 bases, with 21 bases lying between them. CDR3 length equals 17 residues. Germline values: CDR1 LNHDA, CDR2 SQIVND (reference sequence). CDR3: CASQKGFPDVYNSPLHF. The CDR3 nucleotides read TGTGCCAGCCAGAAGGGCTTCCCTGACGTCTATAATTCACCCCTCCACTTT.

The J gene is TRBJ2-7, the V gene TRBV5-8; possibly TRBD2 for D (5 bases). CDR3 length: 16 residues. V was pared by 3 bases and J by 0 bases, with 16 bases between. The germline V gene has CDR1 SGHTS and CDR2 YDEGEE. The CDR3: CASSSGLILSSYEQYF. CDR3 sequence (DNA): TGTGCCAGCAGCTCCGGACTGATACTCAGCTCCTACGAGCAGTACTTC.

This clone was recorded only once. The rearrangement links TRBV4-3 to TRBJ1-4; possibly TRBD1 for D (5 bases). Germline CDR1 and CDR2: LGHNA and YSLEER. The germline V and J ends were trimmed by 2 bases and 6 bases, with 10 bases remaining between them. The CDR3 is made up of 14 amino acids. CDR3: CASSQFPGHEKLFF. As DNA, the CDR3 is TGCGCCAGCAGCCAATTCCCAGGGCATGAAAAACTGTTTTTT.

V is TRBV7-2 and J is TRBJ1-3, with D hard to call. The CDR3 has 15 residues. Trimming shortened V by 1 base and J by 2 bases, and 9 bases separated the two germline ends. CDR1 SGHTA and CDR2 FQGNSA come from the germline V gene. CDR3 loop: CASSLEGFPGNTIYF. CDR3 coding DNA: TGTGCCAGCAGCTTAGAAGGCTTTCCTGGAAACACCATATATTTT.

This clone was detected once. The V call is TRBV2, the J call TRBJ2-3; D not certain. CDR3 length equals 13 residues. CDR1 is SNHLY and CDR2 is FYNNEI in the germline V gene. The V and J ends lost 6 bases and 3 bases respectively, with 10 bases between them. The CDR3 is CASSPSITDTQYF. The CDR3 DNA follows: TGTGCCAGCAGCCCCTCTATTACAGATACGCAGTATTTT. The whole variable domain, remainder taken from reference TRBV2 and TRBJ2-3, is EPEVTQTPSHQVTQMGQEVILRCVPISNHLYFYWYRQILGQKVEFLVSFYNNEISEKSEIFDDQFSVERPDGSNFTLKIRSTKLEDSAMYFCASSPSITDTQYFGPGTRLTVL.

This clone was detected once. The genes are TRBV5-4 and TRBJ2-6; D perhaps matches TRBD1 (6 bases). CDR3 length: 14 residues. Trimming took 4 bases from V and 12 from J, leaving 17 bases between them. Looked up from germline, CDR1 is SGHNT and CDR2 is YYREEE (reference sequence). The chain's CDR3 is CASSNQGTLGVLTF. Here the CDR3 DNA reads TGTGCCAGCAGCAACCAGGGGACCCTGGGCGTCCTGACTTTC.

The genes are TRBV27 and TRBJ2-7; TRBD2 aligns across 7 bases. The CDR3 length is 15 residues. The germline gives CDR1 MNHEY, CDR2 SMNVEV (reference sequence). Trimming at V came to 4 bases and at J to 3 bases, leaving 9 bases not matched to a gene. CDR3 region: CASSWASRGGYEQYF. The CDR3 nucleotides read TGTGCCAGCAGTTGGGCAAGCCGCGGGGGCTACGAGCAGTACTTC.

The chain links TRBV5-1 to TRBJ1-6, with D perhaps TRBD1 (6 bases). CDR1 SGHRS and CDR2 YFSETQ come from the germline V gene. This CDR3 contains 15 residues. V lost 0 bases to trimming and J lost 10 bases, with 14 bases between them. CDR3 sequence: CASSLAGTGRSPLHF. CDR3 in DNA: TGCGCCAGCAGCTTGGCCGGTACAGGGCGGTCACCCCTCCACTTT.

This chain links TRBV5-5 with TRBJ1-2, with no clear D. The germline V gene has CDR1 SGHKS and CDR2 YYEKEE (reference sequence). V lost 3 bases, J lost 3 bases, and 15 bases lay in between. The CDR3 is 15 amino acids. CDR3 region: CASSSDPRFYYGYTF. The CDR3 nucleotides read TGTGCCAGCAGCTCTGACCCCAGGTTCTACTATGGCTACACCTTC.

The V call is TRBV30, the J call TRBJ1-3; TRBD1 aligns across 10 bases. The CDR3 is 14 amino acids. Trimming took 8 bases from V and 4 from J; bases not matched to a gene: 8. Per germline, CDR1 GTSNPN and CDR2 SVGIG (reference sequence). The CDR3 nucleotides are TGTGCCGGGGGGACAGGGGTCGTGGGAAACACCATATATTTT. As protein: CAGGTGVVGNTIYF.

This rearrangement joins TRBV7-2 to TRBJ2-2; D is undetermined. The V end was cut by 5 bases, the J end by 5 bases, with 3 bases between. Germline values: CDR1 SGHTA, CDR2 FQGNSA. This CDR3 is 11 amino acids long. CDR3 region: CASSPTGELFF. CDR3 bases: TGTGCCAGCAGCCCGACCGGGGAGCTGTTTTTT. The variable domain in full, completed from reference TRBV7-2 and TRBJ2-2, reads GAGVSQSPSNKVTEKGKDVELRCDPISGHTALYWYRQSLGQGLEFLIYFQGNSAPDKSGLPSDRFSAERTGGSVSTLTIQRTQQEDSAVYLCASSPTGELFFGEGSRLTVL.

V and J are TRBV7-2 and TRBJ2-1; D is tentatively TRBD1 or TRBD2 (5 bases each). This CDR3 spans 15 amino acids. Per germline, CDR1 SGHTA and CDR2 FQGNSA. Trimming shortened V by 1 base and J by 3 bases, and 10 bases separated the two germline ends. The CDR3 DNA is TGTGCCAGCAGCTTAGGGGGGTTAATCTACAATGAGCAGTTCTTC. It encodes CASSLGGLIYNEQFF. Complete variable domain (other parts from reference TRBV7-2 and TRBJ2-1): GAGVSQSPSNKVTEKGKDVELRCDPISGHTALYWYRQSLGQGLEFLIYFQGNSAPDKSGLPSDRFSAERTGGSVSTLTIQRTQQEDSAVYLCASSLGGLIYNEQFFGPGTRLTVL.

The DNA for the CDR3 is TGCAGCGTTGACGACAGGGGCCCAGATACGCAGTATTTT. Protein sequence: CSVDDRGPDTQYF. J is TRBJ2-3 and V is TRBV29-1; 8 bases map to TRBD1. The CDR3 extends over 13 amino acids. After removal of 3 bases from V and 4 bases from J, the junction contained 3 bases not matched to a gene. The germline V gene has CDR1 SQVTM and CDR2 ANQGSEA.

The chain is built from TRBV5-1 and TRBJ2-7; D may match TRBD1 or TRBD2 (5 bases each). From germline, CDR1 is SGHRS and CDR2 YFSETQ. The V and J ends lost 4 bases and 0 bases respectively, with 8 bases between them. The CDR3 contains 13 residues. CDR3 bases: TGCGCCAGCAGCCGGGACGGCTCCTACGAGCAGTACTTC. Translating it yields CASSRDGSYEQYF.

J is TRBJ1-2 and V is TRBV20-1; D gene ambiguous. V was pared by 3 bases and J by 4 bases, with 12 bases between. Per the germline V gene, CDR1 is DFQATT and CDR2 is SNEGSKA (reference sequence). The CDR3 has 13 residues. Here the CDR3 DNA reads TGCAGTGCTAGTGGGTCGGGAGCCTATGGCTACACCTTC. It codes for CSASGSGAYGYTF.